The 8 T cell receptor beta chains below all came from one sample that was sequenced in a study of cytomegalovirus exposure and HLA in healthy donors. The method was immunoSEQ multiplex PCR; TCRdb's version includes in-frame clones alone and lacks a portion of them. The table records 100,000 to 150,000 clones, roughly nine tenths of them present only once. The material sequenced was PBMCs. The receptors were gathered from a woman aged 18-35 years in good health and CMV-seronegative.

In its sample, this clone was seen once. This chain joins TRBV27 and TRBJ2-3, with 8 bases lining up with TRBD2. This CDR3 contains 15 residues. Trimming cost V 3 bases and J 2 bases; bases outside gene matches: 4. Germline V gives CDR1 MNHEY, CDR2 SMNVEV (reference sequence). The CDR3 DNA sequence: TGTGCCAGCAGTTTTATAGCGGGGCTCACAGATACGCAGTATTTT. Residues: CASSFIAGLTDTQYF.

J is TRBJ2-1 and V is TRBV7-2; weak D call: TRBD2 (6 bases). Germline-derived CDR1 and CDR2 are SGHTA and FQGNSA. V was cut by 2 bases and J by 12 bases, with 8 bases left in between. The CDR3 contains 11 residues. The DNA for the CDR3 is TGTGCCAGCAGCTTACTAGCGTGGCAGTTCTTC. Translating it yields CASSLLAWQFF.

This chain uses TRBV18 with TRBJ2-3; TRBD2 aligns across 11 bases. The CDR3 contains 16 residues. Germline-derived CDR1 and CDR2 are KGHSH and LQKENI. V was clipped by 3 bases and J by 2 bases; unmatched bases: 4. The CDR3 region has the DNA TGTGCCAGCTCACCCGAACTAGCGGGGGTCACAGATACGCAGTATTTT. This codes for CASSPELAGVTDTQYF.

V usage is TRBV19 and J usage is TRBJ1-5; D perhaps matches TRBD1 (5 bases). Deletions cut 4 bases from V and 7 bases from J, with 20 bases between. There are 16 residues in the CDR3. CDR1 is LNHDA, CDR2 SQIVND, per germline (reference sequence). CDR3 region: CASSSPRDSIGQPQHF. CDR3 nucleotide sequence: TGTGCCAGTAGTAGCCCCAGGGACTCAATTGGACAGCCCCAGCATTTT.

This chain links TRBV6-5 with TRBJ2-1; D call uncertain. The V and J ends lost 4 bases and 2 bases respectively, with 12 bases between them. CDR3 length equals 15 residues. CDR1 and CDR2 from the germline V gene are MNHEY and SVGAGI. CDR3 nucleotide sequence: TGTGCCAGCAGTTTAACAAGTATCGCCTACAATGAGCAGTTCTTC. This gives the protein CASSLTSIAYNEQFF.

This clone was seen more than once but under ten times. The chain joins TRBV4-2 to TRBJ2-3, with 11 bases that match TRBD2. The V segment lost 0 bases and the J segment 3 bases; nucleotides outside the gene matches: 2. Per germline, CDR1 LGHNA and CDR2 YNFKEQ. The CDR3 spans 16 residues. CDR3 region: CASSQELAGGTDTQYF. The CDR3 DNA reads TGTGCCAGCAGCCAAGAGTTAGCGGGGGGGACAGATACGCAGTATTTT.

J is TRBJ1-1 and V is TRBV27, with 7 bases lining up with TRBD1. The germline gives CDR1 MNHEY, CDR2 SMNVEV (reference sequence). The CDR3 contains 14 residues. The V segment lost 0 bases and the J segment 5 bases; nucleotides outside the gene matches: 3. The CDR3 DNA sequence: TGTGCCAGCAGTTTATCAAGCAGGGGGACTGAAGCTTTCTTT. Translation gives CASSLSSRGTEAFF.

This chain links TRBV28 with TRBJ1-5, with 10 nucleotides matching TRBD1. Losses at the gene ends were 4 bases for V and 1 base for J; bases not matched to a gene: 1. Germline values: CDR1 MDHEN, CDR2 SYDVKM. This CDR3 has 15 amino acids. The CDR3 DNA sequence: TGTGCCAGCAGTTCGGGACAGGGGAGCAATCAGCCCCAGCATTTT. Translating it yields CASSSGQGSNQPQHF.